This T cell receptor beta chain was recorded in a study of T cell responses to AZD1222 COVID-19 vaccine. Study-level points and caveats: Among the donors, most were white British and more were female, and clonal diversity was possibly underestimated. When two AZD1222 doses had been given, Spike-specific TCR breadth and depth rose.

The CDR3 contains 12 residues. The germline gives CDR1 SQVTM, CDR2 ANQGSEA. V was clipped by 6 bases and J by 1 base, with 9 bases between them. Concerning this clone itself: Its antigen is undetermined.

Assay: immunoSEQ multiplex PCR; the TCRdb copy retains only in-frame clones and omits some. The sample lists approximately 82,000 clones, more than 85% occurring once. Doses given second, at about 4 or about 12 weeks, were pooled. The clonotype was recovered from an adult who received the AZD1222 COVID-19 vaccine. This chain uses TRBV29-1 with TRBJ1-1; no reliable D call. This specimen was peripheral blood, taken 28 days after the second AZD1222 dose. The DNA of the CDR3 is TGCAGCGTCTCCGACGGGAACACTGAAGCTTTCTTT. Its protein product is CSVSDGNTEAFF.